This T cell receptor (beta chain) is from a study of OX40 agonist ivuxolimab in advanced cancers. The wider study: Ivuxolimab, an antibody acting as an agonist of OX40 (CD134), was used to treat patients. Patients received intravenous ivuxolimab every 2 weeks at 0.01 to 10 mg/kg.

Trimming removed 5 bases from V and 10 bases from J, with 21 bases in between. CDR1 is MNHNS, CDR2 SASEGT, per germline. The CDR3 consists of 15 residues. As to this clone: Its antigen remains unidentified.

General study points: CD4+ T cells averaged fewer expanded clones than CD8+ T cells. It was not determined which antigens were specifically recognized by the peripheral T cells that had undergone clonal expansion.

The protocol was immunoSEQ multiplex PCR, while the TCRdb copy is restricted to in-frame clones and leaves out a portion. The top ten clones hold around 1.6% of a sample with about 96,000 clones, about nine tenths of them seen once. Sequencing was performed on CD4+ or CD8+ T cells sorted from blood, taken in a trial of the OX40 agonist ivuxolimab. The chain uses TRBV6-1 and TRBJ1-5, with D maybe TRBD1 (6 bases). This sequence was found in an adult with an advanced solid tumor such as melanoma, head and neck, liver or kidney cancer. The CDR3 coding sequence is TGTGCCAGCAGTCAATCCGGGACACGTCTCAGCCCCCAGCATTTT. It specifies CASSQSGTRLSPQHF.